Here is one TCR beta chain with its context. The data were obtained in a study of OX40 agonist ivuxolimab in advanced cancers. Study details: Ivuxolimab, an antibody that agonizes OX40 (CD134), was administered to the patients. Three patients showed partial responses: one hepatocellular carcinoma and two cutaneous melanoma cases.

Libraries were prepared by immunoSEQ multiplex PCR; TCRdb keeps only in-frame clonotypes and omits some of them. The repertoire consists of under 40,000 clones, with about three quarters occurring once and the leading ten covering around an eighth. The CDR3 runs 15 residues. After removal of 5 bases from V and 4 bases from J, the junction contained 8 bases not matched to a gene. Germline V gives CDR1 SGHTA, CDR2 FQGNSA. The sequence derives from an adult with an advanced solid tumor such as melanoma, head and neck, liver or kidney cancer. The chain employs TRBV7-2 and TRBJ2-5, with 9 bases lining up with TRBD1. Specimen: CD4+ or CD8+ T cells sorted from blood, collected in a trial of the OX40 agonist ivuxolimab. The CDR3 reads CASSPGQGARETQYF. CDR3 bases: TGTGCCAGCAGCCCGGGACAGGGAGCCAGAGAGACCCAGTACTTC.